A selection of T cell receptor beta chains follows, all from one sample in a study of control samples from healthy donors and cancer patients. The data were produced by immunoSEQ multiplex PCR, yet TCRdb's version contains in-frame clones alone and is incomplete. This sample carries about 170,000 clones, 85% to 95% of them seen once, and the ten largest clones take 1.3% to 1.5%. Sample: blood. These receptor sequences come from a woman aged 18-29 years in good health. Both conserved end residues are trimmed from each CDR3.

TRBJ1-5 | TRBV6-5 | ASAYVSNQPQH
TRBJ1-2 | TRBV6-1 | ASSEARRPSDGYT
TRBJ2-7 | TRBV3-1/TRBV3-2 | ASSPVDRGTYEQY
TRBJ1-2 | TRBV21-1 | ASSKGGPSDNYGYT
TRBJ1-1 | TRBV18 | ASSLQRNTEAF
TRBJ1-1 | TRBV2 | ASRSGFGNTEAF
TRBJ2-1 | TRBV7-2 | ASSLEGAIDEQF
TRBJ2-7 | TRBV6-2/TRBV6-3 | ASSYDSALEQY
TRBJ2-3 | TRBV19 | ASSMSNRLRKEGGSLDTQY
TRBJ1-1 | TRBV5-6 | ASSLFNRFGMNTEAF
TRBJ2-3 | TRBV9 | ASSVDPGGDTDTQY
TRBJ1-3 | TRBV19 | ASSTPGKPSGNTIY
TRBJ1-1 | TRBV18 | ASSPDQPLVSTEAF
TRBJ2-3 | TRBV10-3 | AIGRGADTQY
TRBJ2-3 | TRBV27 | ASSRAILAGGFTDTQY
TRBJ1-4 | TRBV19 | ASGPLRQGREKLF
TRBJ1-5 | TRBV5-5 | ASSLHSNQPQH
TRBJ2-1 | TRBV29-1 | SVGHSGDEQF
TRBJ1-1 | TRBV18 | ASSPPTGMNTEAF
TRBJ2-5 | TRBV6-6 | ASSFPREGQY
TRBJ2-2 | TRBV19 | ASSVGPATWELF
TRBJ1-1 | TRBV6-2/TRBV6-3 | ASSYARTMNTEAF
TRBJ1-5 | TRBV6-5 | ASSKNRDNQPQH
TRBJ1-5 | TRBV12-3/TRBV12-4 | ASSTGVGQPQH
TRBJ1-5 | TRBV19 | ASSVSGAGGQPQH
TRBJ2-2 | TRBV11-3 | ATRQAGELF
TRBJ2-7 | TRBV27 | ASSLSATYEQY
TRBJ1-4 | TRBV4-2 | ASSQEFSLGGEKLF
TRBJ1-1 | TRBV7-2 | ASSLGQRGNTEAF
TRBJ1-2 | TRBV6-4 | ASSDSSLRGYT
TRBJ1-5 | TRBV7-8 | ASSLDSFNRGNHQPQH
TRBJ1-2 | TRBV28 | ASSPRAWEGYT
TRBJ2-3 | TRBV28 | ASSLGSGRGPDTQY
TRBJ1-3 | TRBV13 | ASSLSQGRGNTIY
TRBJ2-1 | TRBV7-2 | ASSFGSGSGSYNEQF
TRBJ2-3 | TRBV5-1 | ASSAPAAGWTDTQY
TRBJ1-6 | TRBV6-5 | ASRPPGSYNSPLH
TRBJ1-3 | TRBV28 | ASSSHRGPSGNTIY
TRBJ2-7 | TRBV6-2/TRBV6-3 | ASSYGAPGDLYEQY
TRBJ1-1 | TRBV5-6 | ASSLGKHEAF
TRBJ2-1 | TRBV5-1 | ASSLAGGTSGSGWQF
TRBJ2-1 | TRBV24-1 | ATSVAGDPTYNEQF
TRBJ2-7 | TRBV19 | ASSIELAVSYEQY
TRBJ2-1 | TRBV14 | ASSALAGGYNEQF
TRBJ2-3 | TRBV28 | ASSSRGGGSTDTQY